What follows describes a single TCR beta chain. It lacks a known antigen. There are no base qualities to consult, and no much larger clone falls within one base. Per the publication, the treatment or condition label means: in vitro stimulation with specific CMV peptide epitopes to enrich CMV-specific T cells. Reads for this sample came from an Illumina HiSeq 1500. TCRdb ran its own pipeline on the public reads, namely fastp trimming at Q25 and MiXCR clone calling, and kept in-frame beta chains. Entries that share a CDR3 protein sequence are merged under the most common genes and DNA. This sample lists 830,000 or so distinct CDR3 sequences; 32% were detected once. The ten top clones hold around 12% of the sample. CDR1 and CDR2 were assigned from the germline V gene (reference sequence) as MNHEY and SMNVEV. V and J lose 5 bases and 2 bases, and a span of 15 bases separates them. From cysteine to phenylalanine, the CDR3 is 15 amino acids long. The sequence is cut down to CDR3 DNA, 45 bases in frame from base 1.

This sample is part of a study of T cell repertoires in cytomegalovirus infection (dated by TCRdb to 2018 to 2020). For context, the study as a whole: Alongside well-studied HLA-B-restricted epitopes, the peptide stimulations were aimed at recently identified HLA-C-restricted CMV epitopes, whose presentation resists viral immunomodulation. Because public TCR beta signatures pointed to carriage of CMV infection together with the matching HLA type, the HLA type of each donor mattered for the analysis.

Results the study describes overall, beyond this receptor: Cumulative frequency of public TCR beta family members discriminated carriers of CMV infection plus the relevant HLA type in this cohort and an independent approximately 370-donor cohort. The ex vivo response was dominated by HLA-C-restricted CMV-specific TCR beta clonotypes, which also provided the single most frequent clonotype in two of eight donors.

The source was cultured CD8+ T cells from PBMCs, collected from culture after CMV antigen stimulation. This clonotype originated in a human donor in good health (CMV status not recorded). Some clones in this sample may be carry-over from other donors' samples. The receptor chain draws on TRBV27 and TRBJ2-5; a tentative D match to TRBD1 spans 6 bases. The bases are TGTGCCAGCAGTACCGGGACATCAATTCAAGAGACCCAGTACTTC. It translates as CASSTGTSIQETQYF.